Shown below are 11 T cell receptor beta chains from a single sample sequenced in a study of beta chain features in type 1 diabetes. Expressed TCRB transcripts were sequenced after all isolated RNA was converted to cDNA. Clones were read by immunoSEQ multiplex PCR, and TCRdb kept only the in-frame ones, dropping some. The sample includes 600,000 to 700,000 clones, 13% of them seen just once. Antigen specificity for these receptors is unknown. General study points: Type 1 diabetes patients had TCRB CDR3s that were shorter (moderately but significantly so) in all four CD4+ subsets.

The sequencing input was naive CD4+ T cells from blood. Every receptor here comes from a young man with type 1 diabetes.

This clone turned up a few times. This chain links TRBV2 with TRBJ2-5, with D possibly TRBD1 on 5 matching bases. CDR1 and CDR2 from the germline V gene are SNHLY and FYNNEI. V lost 10 bases, J lost 1 base, and 10 bases lay in between. CDR3 length equals 12 residues. The CDR3 bases are TGTGCCACCAAAGACAGCCAAGAGACCCAGTACTTC. Translation gives CATKDSQETQYF.

V gene TRBV19 combines with J gene TRBJ2-1, with a possible D match to TRBD2 (5 bases). Trimming stripped 6 bases from V and 2 bases from J, with 14 bases between. Germline V gene data show CDR1 as LNHDA and CDR2 as SQIVND (reference sequence). There are 15 residues in the CDR3. DNA of the CDR3: TGTGCCAGTAGGAGGGCGGAACCGACCTACAATGAGCAGTTCTTC. This codes for CASRRAEPTYNEQFF.

In this sample, this clone turned up a few times. The chain carries TRBV14 and TRBJ2-3, with 8 bases that match TRBD2. The CDR3 has 13 residues. Germline V gene lookup returns CDR1 SGHDN and CDR2 FVKESK. V shed 7 bases, J shed 5 bases, and the junction held 5 bases outside the gene matches. Here the CDR3 DNA reads TGTGCCAGCACCGAGGGACTAGAAGATACGCAGTATTTT. It encodes CASTEGLEDTQYF.

In its sample, this clone was seen a few times. The CDR3 loop reads CASSKGFTYGYTF. The CDR3, as DNA: TGTGCCAGCAGTAAGGGGTTTACCTATGGCTACACCTTC. The chain combines TRBV7-2 with TRBJ1-2; D might be TRBD1 (5 bases). Trimming removed 6 bases at V and 4 bases at J, with 12 bases between. CDR1 is SGHTA, CDR2 FQGNSA, per germline. The CDR3 has 13 residues. Supplemented by reference TRBV7-2 and TRBJ1-2, the full variable domain reads GAGVSQSPSNKVTEKGKDVELRCDPISGHTALYWYRQSLGQGLEFLIYFQGNSAPDKSGLPSDRFSAERTGGSVSTLTIQRTQQEDSAVYLCASSKGFTYGYTFGSGTRLTVV.

For the CDR3, the DNA is TGTGCCAGCATAGAGGGGACAGGGGGTTGGCAGCCCCAGCATTTT. Residues: CASIEGTGGWQPQHF. The chain couples TRBV2 to TRBJ1-5, with TRBD1 matching over 11 bases. With 7 bases clipped from V and 7 bases from J, the junction kept 9 bases outside the gene matches. The CDR3 totals 15 residues. Germline CDR1 reads SNHLY; CDR2 reads FYNNEI.

In DNA form, the CDR3 reads TGTGCCAGCAGCGCCCGGAGGGGAGCAGATACGCAGTATTTT. Translation gives CASSARRGADTQYF. The chain links TRBV7-9 to TRBJ2-3; D may be TRBD2 (6 bases). Trimming pared 5 bases from V and 4 bases from J, leaving 13 bases between. The CDR3 contains 14 residues. Germline V lookup: CDR1 SEHNR, CDR2 FQNEAQ (reference sequence).

This clone came up a few times. This chain connects TRBV9 to TRBJ1-1, with D possibly matching TRBD1 (5 bases). The germline V gene has CDR1 SGDLS and CDR2 YYNGEE. The V and J ends lost 0 bases and 3 bases respectively, with 12 bases between them. CDR3 length equals 15 residues. As DNA, the CDR3 is TGTGCCAGCAGCGTAGCCGGGGACCAGGACACTGAAGCTTTCTTT. This encodes CASSVAGDQDTEAFF.

The chain recombines TRBV27 with TRBJ2-3, with D possibly matching TRBD2 (6 bases). CDR1 is MNHEY and CDR2 is SMNVEV in the germline V gene (reference sequence). V was cut by 8 bases and J by 2 bases, with 11 bases left in between. The CDR3 covers 13 residues. This CDR3 is CASLGTFTDTQYF. The DNA of the CDR3 is TGTGCCAGCCTCGGGACTTTCACAGATACGCAGTATTTT.

This clone was seen more than once but under ten times. V is TRBV2 and J is TRBJ1-2; D unresolved. Trimming pared 2 bases from V and 7 bases from J, leaving 5 bases between. CDR3 size: 11 residues. Per the germline V gene, CDR1 is SNHLY and CDR2 is FYNNEI. DNA for the CDR3: TGTGCCAGCAGTGAATATCCTGGCTACACCTTC. It yields the protein CASSEYPGYTF.

CDR3 amino acids: CSARPADTQYF. The CDR3, as DNA: TGCAGTGCTCGACCGGCAGATACGCAGTATTTT. The chain joins TRBV20-1 to TRBJ2-3, with D uncertain. CDR1 and CDR2 (germline): DFQATT, SNEGSKA (reference sequence). The CDR3 extends over 11 amino acids. V shed 5 bases and J shed 4 bases, with 7 bases lying between them.

This chain connects TRBV4-3 to TRBJ2-3; the match to TRBD1 covers 7 bases. Germline V gives CDR1 LGHNA, CDR2 YSLEER. V was pared by 1 base and J by 5 bases, with 0 bases of the junction left unmatched. This CDR3 has 13 residues. In DNA, the CDR3 is TGCGCCAGCAGCCAAGGGGACAGAGATACGCAGTATTTT. It yields the protein CASSQGDRDTQYF.